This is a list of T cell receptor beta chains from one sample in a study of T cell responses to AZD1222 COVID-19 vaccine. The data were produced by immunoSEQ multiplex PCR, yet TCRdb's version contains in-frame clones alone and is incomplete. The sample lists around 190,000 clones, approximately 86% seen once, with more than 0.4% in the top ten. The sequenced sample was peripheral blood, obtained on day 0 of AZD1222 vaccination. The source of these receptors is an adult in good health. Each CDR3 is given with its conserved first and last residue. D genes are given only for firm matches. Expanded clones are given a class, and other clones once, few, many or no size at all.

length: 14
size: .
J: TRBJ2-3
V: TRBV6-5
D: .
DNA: TGTGCCAGCAGGCCCAGGGGGGGCACAGATACGCAGTATTTT
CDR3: CASRPRGGTDTQYF

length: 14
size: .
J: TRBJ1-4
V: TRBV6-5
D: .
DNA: TGTGCCAGCAGGTCCGGGGGGGCGTTCGAAAAACTGTTTTTT
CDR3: CASRSGGAFEKLFF

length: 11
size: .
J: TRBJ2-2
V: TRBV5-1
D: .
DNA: TGCGCCAGCAGCTTGGCCGGGGAGCTGTTTTTT
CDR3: CASSLAGELFF

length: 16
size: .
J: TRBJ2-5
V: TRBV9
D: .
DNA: TGTGCCAGCAGCGTAGGGGGTAGCGGCACGCGGGAGACCCAGTACTTC
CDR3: CASSVGGSGTRETQYF

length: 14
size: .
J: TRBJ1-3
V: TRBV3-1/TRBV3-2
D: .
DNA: TGTGCCAGCAGCCATACTGACGCTGGAAACACCATATATTTT
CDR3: CASSHTDAGNTIYF

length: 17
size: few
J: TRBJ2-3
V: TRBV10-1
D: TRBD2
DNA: TGCGCCAGCAGTGAGATCGGTTCGCGGGGGAGAGCAGATACGCAGTATTTT
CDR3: CASSEIGSRGRADTQYF

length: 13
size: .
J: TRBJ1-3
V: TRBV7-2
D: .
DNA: TGTGCCAGCAGCTTAGGGTCTGGAAACACCATATATTTT
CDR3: CASSLGSGNTIYF

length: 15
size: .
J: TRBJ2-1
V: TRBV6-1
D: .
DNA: TGTGCCAGCAGTGAAGCGGGAGGCTCCTACAATGAGCAGTTCTTC
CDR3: CASSEAGGSYNEQFF

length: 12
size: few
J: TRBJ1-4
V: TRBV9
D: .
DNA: TGTGCCAGCAGCCGGAGATCGGAGGAACTGTTTTTT
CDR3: CASSRRSEELFF

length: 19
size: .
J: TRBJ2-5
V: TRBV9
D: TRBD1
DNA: TGTGCCAGCAGCGGTTGGGCCGGGACAGGGGCGTCCTCTAAAGAGACCCAGTACTTC
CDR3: CASSGWAGTGASSKETQYF

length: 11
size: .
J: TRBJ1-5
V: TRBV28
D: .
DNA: TGTGCCAGCAGCACCCAGAAGCCCCAGCATTTT
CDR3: CASSTQKPQHF

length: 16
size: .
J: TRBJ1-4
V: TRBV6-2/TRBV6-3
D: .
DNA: TGTGCCAGCAGTTACGATTTGGATACAACTAATGAAAAACTGTTTTTT
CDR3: CASSYDLDTTNEKLFF

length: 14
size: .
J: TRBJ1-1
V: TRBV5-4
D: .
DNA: TGTGCCAGCAGCTTGTCCAGGGGTCGGACTGAAGCTTTCTTT
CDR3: CASSLSRGRTEAFF

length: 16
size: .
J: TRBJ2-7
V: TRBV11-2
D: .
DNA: TGTGCCAGCAGCTTTTCCCTCCGCGATCCTCTCTACGAGCAGTACTTC
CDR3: CASSFSLRDPLYEQYF

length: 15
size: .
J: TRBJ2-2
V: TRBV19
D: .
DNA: TGTGCCAGTAGCCGCGTTCCTGGGACGGCCGGGGAGCTGTTTTTT
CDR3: CASSRVPGTAGELFF

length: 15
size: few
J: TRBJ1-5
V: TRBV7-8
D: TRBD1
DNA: TGTGCCAGCAGCCAATCGACAGGGGCGGGACAGCCCCAGCATTTT
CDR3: CASSQSTGAGQPQHF

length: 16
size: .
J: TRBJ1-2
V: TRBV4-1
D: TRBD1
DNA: TGCGCCAGCAGCCAGGTGACAGGGGGGCCAGCGGGTGGCTACACCTTC
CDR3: CASSQVTGGPAGGYTF

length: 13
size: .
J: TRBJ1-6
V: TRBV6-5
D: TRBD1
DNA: TGTGCCAGCAGAGACAGGGAGGACTCACCCCTCCACTTT
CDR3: CASRDREDSPLHF

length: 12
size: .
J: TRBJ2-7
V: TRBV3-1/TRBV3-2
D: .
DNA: TGTGCCAGCAGCCAAGATTATTACGAGCAGTACTTC
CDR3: CASSQDYYEQYF

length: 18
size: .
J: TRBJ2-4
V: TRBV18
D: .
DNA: TGTGCCAGCTCACCACTAGGGGCGACAGCTATAGCCAAAAACATTCAGTACTTC
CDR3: CASSPLGATAIAKNIQYF

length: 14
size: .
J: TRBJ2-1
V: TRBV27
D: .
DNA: TGTGCCAGCAGTTTAAACGGGATCTACAATGAGCAGTTCTTC
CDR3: CASSLNGIYNEQFF

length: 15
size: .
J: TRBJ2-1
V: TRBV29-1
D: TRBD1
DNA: TGCAGCGTTGCACCGGGACAGGGGCCGGGGAATGAGCAGTTCTTC
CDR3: CSVAPGQGPGNEQFF

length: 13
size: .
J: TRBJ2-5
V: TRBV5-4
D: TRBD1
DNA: TGTGCCAGCAGCGGCGGACAGGCTATGGTCCAGTACTTC
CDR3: CASSGGQAMVQYF

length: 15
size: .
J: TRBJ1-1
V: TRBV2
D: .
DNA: TGTGCCAGCAGTGAAGCCCGGACAGCGAACACTGAAGCTTTCTTT
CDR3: CASSEARTANTEAFF

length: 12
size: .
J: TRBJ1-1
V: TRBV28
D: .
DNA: TGTGCCAGCAACTTTAGGGGGGCTGAAGCTTTCTTT
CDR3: CASNFRGAEAFF

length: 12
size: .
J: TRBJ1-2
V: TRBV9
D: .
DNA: TGTGCCAGCAGCGTAGGGGGACGGACCTACACCTTC
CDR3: CASSVGGRTYTF

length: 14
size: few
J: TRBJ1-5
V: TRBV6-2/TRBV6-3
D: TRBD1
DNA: TGTGCCAGCATCCCAAGACAGGGGGGTCAGCCCCAGCATTTT
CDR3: CASIPRQGGQPQHF

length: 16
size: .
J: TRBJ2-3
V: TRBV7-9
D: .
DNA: TGTGCCAGCAGCCCCAGGGGTGCTGGTGGTACAGATACGCAGTATTTT
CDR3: CASSPRGAGGTDTQYF

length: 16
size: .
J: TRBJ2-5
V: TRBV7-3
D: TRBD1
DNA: TGTGCCAGCAGCTTAGGGACAGGGCCCGGCCAAGAGACCCAGTACTTC
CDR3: CASSLGTGPGQETQYF

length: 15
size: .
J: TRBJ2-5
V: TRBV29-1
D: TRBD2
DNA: TGCAGCGTTACCCGTTTAGCGGGGGACCAAGAGACCCAGTACTTC
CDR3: CSVTRLAGDQETQYF

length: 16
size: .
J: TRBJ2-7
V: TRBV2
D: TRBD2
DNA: TGTGCCAGCAGAGGTTCCCGGGGACTAGCGGCTTACGAGCAGTACTTC
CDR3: CASRGSRGLAAYEQYF

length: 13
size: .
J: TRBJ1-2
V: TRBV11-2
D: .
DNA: TGTGCCAGCAGCTTAGAAGGGGACTATGGCTACACCTTC
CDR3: CASSLEGDYGYTF

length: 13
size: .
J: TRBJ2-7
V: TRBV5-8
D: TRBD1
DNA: TGTGCCAGCAGGGACGGGACAGTTGGTGAGCAGTACTTC
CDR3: CASRDGTVGEQYF

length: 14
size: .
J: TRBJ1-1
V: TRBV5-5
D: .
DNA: TGTGCCAGCAGCTTGACAGGGCGGTACACTGAAGCTTTCTTT
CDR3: CASSLTGRYTEAFF

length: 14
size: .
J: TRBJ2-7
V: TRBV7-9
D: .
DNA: TGTGCCAGCAGCTTAGTGTCTGACCTCTACGAGCAGTACTTC
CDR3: CASSLVSDLYEQYF

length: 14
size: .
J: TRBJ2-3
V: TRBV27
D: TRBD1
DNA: TGTGCCAGCAGTTTCCTCGGACAGGGAGATACGCAGTATTTT
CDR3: CASSFLGQGDTQYF

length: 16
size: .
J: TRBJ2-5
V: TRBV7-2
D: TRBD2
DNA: TGTGCCAGCAGCCCGACTAGCGGATGGGGGCAAGAGACCCAGTACTTC
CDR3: CASSPTSGWGQETQYF

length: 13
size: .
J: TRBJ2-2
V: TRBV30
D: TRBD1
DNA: TGTGCCTGGAGGACAGGGGCGACCGGGGAGCTGTTTTTT
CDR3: CAWRTGATGELFF

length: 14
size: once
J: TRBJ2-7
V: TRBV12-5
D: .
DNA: TGTGCTAGTGGCCCCCCAGGGGGGACAAGCGAGCAGTACTTC
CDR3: CASGPPGGTSEQYF

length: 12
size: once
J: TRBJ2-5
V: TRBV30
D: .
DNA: TGTGCCTGGAAGCGAGACCAAGAGACCCAGTACTTC
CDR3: CAWKRDQETQYF

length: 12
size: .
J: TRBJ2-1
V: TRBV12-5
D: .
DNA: TGTGCTAGTGCCATAGATCCTAATGAGCAGTTCTTC
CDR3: CASAIDPNEQFF

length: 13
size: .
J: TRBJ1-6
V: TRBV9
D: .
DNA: TGTGCCAGCAGCGTCGAGAGGAATTCACCCCTCCACTTT
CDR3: CASSVERNSPLHF

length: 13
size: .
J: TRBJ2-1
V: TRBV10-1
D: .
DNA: TGCGCCAGCAGTGACGGGTACAACAATGAGCAGTTCTTC
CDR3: CASSDGYNNEQFF

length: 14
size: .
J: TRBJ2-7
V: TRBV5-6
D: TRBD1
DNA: TGTGCCAGCAGCTTGGAGACAGGGTACAACGAGCAGTACTTC
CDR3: CASSLETGYNEQYF

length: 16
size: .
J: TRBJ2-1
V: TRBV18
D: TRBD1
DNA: TGTGCCAGCTCACCCGGGACAGGGGGATTAAACAATGAGCAGTTCTTC
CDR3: CASSPGTGGLNNEQFF

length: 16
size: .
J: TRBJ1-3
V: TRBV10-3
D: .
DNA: TGTGCCATCAGAACCGCGGGGGAGCCCTCTGGAAACACCATATATTTT
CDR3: CAIRTAGEPSGNTIYF

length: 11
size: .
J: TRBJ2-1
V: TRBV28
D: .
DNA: TGTGCCAGCAGTGAAGCCGATGAGCAGTTCTTC
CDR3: CASSEADEQFF

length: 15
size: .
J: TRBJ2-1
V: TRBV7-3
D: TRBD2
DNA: TGTGCCAGCAGCCCTATAGCGGGACCTTACAATGAGCAGTTCTTC
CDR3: CASSPIAGPYNEQFF

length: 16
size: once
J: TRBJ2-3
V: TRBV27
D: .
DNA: TGTGCCAGCAGTTTATCTGTTACGGGAGTAGGAGATACGCAGTATTTT
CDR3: CASSLSVTGVGDTQYF

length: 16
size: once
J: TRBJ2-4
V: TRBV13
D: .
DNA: TGTGCCAGCAGCTTAGGAATTACGTCGGTGAAAAACATTCAGTACTTC
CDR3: CASSLGITSVKNIQYF

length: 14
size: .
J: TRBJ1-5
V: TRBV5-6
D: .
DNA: TGTGCCAGCAGCTTGGGCGTAGCCACCCAGCCCCAGCATTTT
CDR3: CASSLGVATQPQHF

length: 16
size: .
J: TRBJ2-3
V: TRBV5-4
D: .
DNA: TGTGCCAGCAGCTCGCCTCTCGGACCCGACACAGATACGCAGTATTTT
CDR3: CASSSPLGPDTDTQYF